Listed here are 21 T cell receptor beta chains from one sample, sequenced in a study of CD8+CD57+ T cells in acquired aplastic anemia. Sequencing involved patients with CD8+CD57+ cell expansion previously shown by flow cytometry. Genomic DNA acted as the template from which TCR beta VDJ combination and CDR3 sequence profiling were carried out. Each CDR3 protein gets one entry after TCRdb re-called the reads with MiXCR. Of about 170,000 distinct CDR3 sequences detected, 45% to 55% appear once; the ten largest clones hold more than 0.85%. The sequencing input was sorted CD4+, CD8+, or CD8+CD57+ T cells (not recorded which) from PBMCs. These receptors originate from a human donor with aplastic anemia.

This clonotype has a count of ten or more. V usage is TRBV19 and J usage is TRBJ2-3; D remains unclear. Per the germline V gene, CDR1 is LNHDA and CDR2 is SQIVND (reference sequence). The germline V and J ends were trimmed by 3 bases and 6 bases, with 7 bases remaining between them. The CDR3 totals 12 residues. The chain's CDR3 is CASSMFGDTQYF. CDR3 DNA: TGTGCCAGTAGTATGTTTGGGGATACGCAGTATTTT.

The table lists this clonotype with many counts. The chain employs TRBV5-4 and TRBJ2-7; D is possibly TRBD1 (6 bases). The germline V and J ends were trimmed by 3 bases and 3 bases, with 16 bases remaining between them. The CDR3 has 15 residues. Germline loops: CDR1 SGHNT, CDR2 YYREEE (reference sequence). CDR3 sequence: CASSSRVRGNYEQYF. The CDR3 DNA reads as TGTGCCAGCAGCTCTCGGGTGAGGGGGAACTACGAGCAGTACTTC. Together with reference TRBV5-4 and TRBJ2-7, the CDR3 gives the full variable domain: ETGVTQSPTHLIKTRGQQVTLRCSSQSGHNTVSWYQQALGQGPQFIFQYYREEENGRGNFPPRFSGLQFPNYSSELNVNALELDDSALYLCASSSRVRGNYEQYFGPGTRLTVT.

There are many counts of this clonotype. V is TRBV20-1 and J is TRBJ2-5, with TRBD2 identical over 10 bases. V trimming: 3 bases; J trimming: 5 bases; junction bases outside the gene matches: 12. Germline V gene lookup returns CDR1 DFQATT and CDR2 SNEGSKA (reference sequence). The CDR3 has 16 amino acids. CDR3 nucleotide sequence: TGCAGTGCTAGGCCCAGCGGGGGGGCCGTCGGGGAGACCCAGTACTTC. Translating gives CSARPSGGAVGETQYF.

The chain couples TRBV24-1 to TRBJ1-3; D may be TRBD1 (5 bases). The CDR3 loop spans 14 amino acids. Germline CDR1 reads KGHDR; CDR2 reads SFDVKD. With 11 bases removed from V and 4 bases from J, the gap between germline ends came to 17 bases. The CDR3 sequence: CASRTVEGGNTIYF. The CDR3 DNA follows: TGTGCCAGCAGGACGGTCGAGGGGGGAAACACCATATATTTT.

As concerns this clonotype: The junction and the germline gene differ at one end; a read error may be behind it. The chain has TRBV2 and TRBJ2-5; D ambiguous. This CDR3 is 15 amino acids long. The germline CDR1 and CDR2 sequences are SNHLY and FYNNEI. The CDR3 nucleotides read TGTGCCAGCAATGAATTTGGGTTGGGACAAGAGACCCAGTACTTC. This sequence encodes CASNEFGLGQETQYF.

The chain links TRBV19 to TRBJ1-6; 7 bases are shared with TRBD1. Germline trimming cut 4 bases from V and 9 bases from J; bases unmatched to any gene: 6. CDR3 length equals 14 residues. Germline V CDR1 and CDR2: LNHDA, SQIVND (reference sequence). The CDR3 nucleotides read TGTGCCAGTAGTACCCGACAGGGACCTTCACCCCTCCACTTT. This sequence encodes CASSTRQGPSPLHF.

About this clonotype itself: A clone one base away is much larger, so this may be a read error. No conserved phenylalanine or tryptophan is present at the end of the CDR3, so a read error is the likely explanation. As DNA, the CDR3 is TGTGCCAGCAGCACAGGACAGGGGACCTACAATGAGCAGTTCGTC. Translated: CASSTGQGTYNEQFV. V gene TRBV10-3 combines with J gene TRBJ2-1; 9 bases are a match to TRBD1. Germline values: CDR1 ENHRY, CDR2 SYGVKD. With 10 bases clipped from V and 2 bases from J, the junction kept 9 bases outside the gene matches. There are 15 residues in the CDR3.

The V gene is TRBV2, the J gene TRBJ1-6; 7 nucleotides match TRBD1. This CDR3 contains 15 residues. Losses at the gene ends were 5 bases for V and 8 bases for J; bases not matched to a gene: 9. The germline V gene has CDR1 SNHLY and CDR2 FYNNEI. CDR3 DNA sequence: TGTGCCAGCAGTTCTCAACTCACAGGGGATTCACCCCTCCACTTT. This codes for CASSSQLTGDSPLHF. The full variable domain, in which reference TRBV2 and TRBJ1-6 provide the parts outside the CDR3, is EPEVTQTPSHQVTQMGQEVILRCVPISNHLYFYWYRQILGQKVEFLVSFYNNEISEKSEIFDDQFSVERPDGSNFTLKIRSTKLEDSAMYFCASSSQLTGDSPLHFGNGTRLTVT.

Ten or more counts support this clonotype. The chain is built from TRBV2 and TRBJ1-1, with D perhaps matching TRBD1 (6 bases). V lost 3 bases, J lost 6 bases, and 8 bases lay in between. This CDR3 has 12 amino acids. Germline CDR1 and CDR2: SNHLY and FYNNEI. The CDR3 coding sequence is TGTGCCAGCAGTGATTCAGGGGCTGAAGCTTTCTTT. This sequence encodes CASSDSGAEAFF.

This clonotype was counted ten times or more. The rearrangement links TRBV7-9 to TRBJ2-7; no clear D. The germline V and J ends were trimmed by 2 bases and 5 bases, with 19 bases remaining between them. CDR1 SEHNR and CDR2 FQNEAQ come from the germline V gene (reference sequence). The CDR3 extends over 16 amino acids. The CDR3 nucleotides are TGTGCCAGCAGCTTAATGTCTCTCGGCAGTCGAGACGAGCAGTACTTC. As protein: CASSLMSLGSRDEQYF.

This clonotype was counted a few times. This chain uses TRBV9 with TRBJ1-2; D unresolved. From germline, CDR1 is SGDLS and CDR2 YYNGEE. Deletions cut 4 bases from V and 3 bases from J, with 22 bases between. This CDR3 spans 17 amino acids. This chain's CDR3 is CASSLRGSGFADYGYTF. As DNA, the CDR3 is TGTGCCAGCAGCCTCAGAGGTTCCGGGTTTGCTGACTATGGCTACACCTTC. Filled out from reference TRBV9 and TRBJ1-2, the complete variable domain reads DSGVTQTPKHLITATGQRVTLRCSPRSGDLSVYWYQQSLDQGLQFLIQYYNGEERAKGNILERFSAQQFPDLHSELNLSSLELGDSALYFCASSLRGSGFADYGYTFGSGTRLTVV.

This clonotype has ten or more counts. The chain combines TRBV20-1 with TRBJ2-1; 7 positions match TRBD2. CDR3 size: 15 residues. Germline lookup yields CDR1 DFQATT and CDR2 SNEGSKA (reference sequence). Trimming removed 3 bases from V and 5 bases from J; junction bases left unmatched: 10. The chain's CDR3 is CSASPLRGIHNEQFF. The CDR3 DNA reads TGCAGTGCTAGCCCTCTGCGGGGGATACACAATGAGCAGTTCTTC.

The chain couples TRBV20-1 to TRBJ1-1, with D hard to call. The V gene's germline CDR1 is DFQATT and CDR2 SNEGSKA (reference sequence). The CDR3 contains 12 residues. Trimming stripped 3 bases from V and 10 bases from J, with 15 bases between. The CDR3 loop reads CSARESFGGAFF. The CDR3 DNA reads as TGCAGTGCTAGGGAGTCCTTCGGCGGAGCTTTCTTT.

This clonotype was seen a handful of times. The V and J genes are TRBV7-6 and TRBJ2-1; TRBD2 matches at 9 bases. From germline, CDR1 is SGHVS and CDR2 FNYEAQ. J gave up 4 bases and V 5 bases, and 9 bases lay outside the gene matches. CDR3 length equals 16 residues. The CDR3 DNA sequence: TGTGCCAGCAGCCCCCTGGCTAGCGGGACTTACAATGAGCAGTTCTTC. It is translated as CASSPLASGTYNEQFF. Full variable domain (outside the CDR3, taken from reference TRBV7-6 and TRBJ2-1): GAGVSQSPRYKVTKRGQDVALRCDPISGHVSLYWYRQALGQGPEFLTYFNYEAQQDKSGLPNDRFSAERPEGSISTLTIQRTEQRDSAMYRCASSPLASGTYNEQFFGPGTRLTVL.

Many counts were recorded for this clonotype. The V call is TRBV7-3, the J call TRBJ2-6; the match to TRBD2 covers 8 bases. The V segment lost 4 bases and the J segment 0 bases; nucleotides outside the gene matches: 8. The CDR3 loop spans 18 amino acids. Germline V gene sequence: CDR1 SGHTA, CDR2 FQGTGA. The CDR3 here is CASSSVAGLSSGANVLTF. The CDR3 DNA sequence: TGTGCCAGCAGCTCAGTAGCGGGACTAAGCTCTGGGGCCAACGTCCTGACTTTC.

This clonotype was detected only a few times. V and J are TRBV7-9 and TRBJ1-4; perhaps TRBD1 as D (6 bases). The CDR3 consists of 17 residues. Germline CDR1 and CDR2: SEHNR and FQNEAQ (reference sequence). V was clipped by 1 base and J by 8 bases, with 20 bases between them. CDR3 in DNA: TGTGCCAGCAGCTTAGGGGGACCCGGGACACGGGACGAAAAACTGTTTTTT. It codes for CASSLGGPGTRDEKLFF.

This clonotype was observed a few times. This chain connects TRBV25-1 to TRBJ2-3; TRBD2 aligns across 12 bases. The ends lost 6 bases at V and 1 base at J; junction bases unmatched: 11. The CDR3 consists of 18 residues. The V gene's germline CDR1 is MGHDK and CDR2 SYGVNS. CDR3: CASSHVGLAGYGTDTQYF. In DNA, the CDR3 is TGTGCCAGCAGCCACGTCGGACTAGCGGGGTATGGCACAGATACGCAGTATTTT.

This sequence joins TRBV7-2 and TRBJ2-1; D not certain. The CDR3 loop spans 13 amino acids. V lost 5 bases, J lost 6 bases, and 11 bases lay in between. Per germline, CDR1 SGHTA and CDR2 FQGNSA. CDR3 DNA: TGTGCCAGCAGCCTCCAGAGGTCCAATGAGCAGTTCTTC. It translates to CASSLQRSNEQFF.

The J gene is TRBJ2-3, the V gene TRBV9; D not resolved. Trimming took 10 bases from V and 5 from J, leaving 5 bases between them. The CDR3 length is 9 residues. Looked up from germline, CDR1 is SGDLS and CDR2 is YYNGEE. The CDR3 DNA reads as TGTGCCGGTGGAGATACGCAGTATTTT. Amino acids: CAGGDTQYF. Using reference TRBV9 and TRBJ2-3 for the parts outside the CDR3, the full variable domain is DSGVTQTPKHLITATGQRVTLRCSPRSGDLSVYWYQQSLDQGLQFLIQYYNGEERAKGNILERFSAQQFPDLHSELNLSSLELGDSALYFCAGGDTQYFGPGTRLTVL.

This clonotype occurred many times. The chain has TRBV20-1 and TRBJ2-7; 7 bases map to TRBD1. V dropped 0 bases and J dropped 2; count of bases not matched to a gene: 7. The CDR3 is 15 residues long. Germline lookup yields CDR1 DFQATT and CDR2 SNEGSKA (reference sequence). The CDR3 loop reads CSARDLTGNPYEQYF. CDR3 nucleotides: TGCAGTGCTAGAGATTTGACAGGGAACCCCTACGAGCAGTACTTC.

This clonotype was detected many times. V gene TRBV7-9 combines with J gene TRBJ1-5; no clear D gene. This CDR3 is built from 13 residues. The V gene lost 5 bases and the J gene lost 5 bases, with 10 bases spanning the gap. The germline CDR1 and CDR2 sequences are SEHNR and FQNEAQ (reference sequence). The CDR3 loop is CASSPGEYQPQHF. The CDR3 DNA follows: TGTGCCAGCAGCCCCGGGGAGTATCAGCCCCAGCATTTT. Full variable domain (remainder filled in from reference TRBV7-9 and TRBJ1-5): DTGVSQNPRHKITKRGQNVTFRCDPISEHNRLYWYRQTLGQGPEFLTYFQNEAQLEKSRLLSDRFSAERPKGSFSTLEIQRTEQGDSAMYLCASSPGEYQPQHFGDGTRLSIL.